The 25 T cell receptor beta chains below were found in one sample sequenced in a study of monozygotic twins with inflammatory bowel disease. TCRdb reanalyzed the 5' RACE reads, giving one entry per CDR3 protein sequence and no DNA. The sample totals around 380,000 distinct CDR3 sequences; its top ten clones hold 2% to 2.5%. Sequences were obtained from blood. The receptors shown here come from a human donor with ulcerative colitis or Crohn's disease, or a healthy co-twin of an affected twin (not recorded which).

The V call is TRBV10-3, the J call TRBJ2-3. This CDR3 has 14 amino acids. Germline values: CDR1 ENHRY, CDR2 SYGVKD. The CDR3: CAIRDSKSGDTQYF.

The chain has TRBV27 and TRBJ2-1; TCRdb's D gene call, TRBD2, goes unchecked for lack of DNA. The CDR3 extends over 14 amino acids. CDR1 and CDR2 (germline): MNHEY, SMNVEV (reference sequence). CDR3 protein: CASSFSLANNEQFF.

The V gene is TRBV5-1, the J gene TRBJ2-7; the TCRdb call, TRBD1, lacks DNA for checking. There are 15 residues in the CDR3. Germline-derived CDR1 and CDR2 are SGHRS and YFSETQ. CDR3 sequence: CASAPQPQGFYEQYF.

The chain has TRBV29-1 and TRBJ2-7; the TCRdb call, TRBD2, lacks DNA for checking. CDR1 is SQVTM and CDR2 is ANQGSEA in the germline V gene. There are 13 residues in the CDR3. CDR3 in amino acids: CSVVLLLGGEQYF.

The chain's CDR3 is CASSQDRGAGTDTQYF. The chain recombines TRBV4-1 with TRBJ2-3. This CDR3 has 16 amino acids. Germline CDR1 reads MGHRA; CDR2 reads YSYEKL.

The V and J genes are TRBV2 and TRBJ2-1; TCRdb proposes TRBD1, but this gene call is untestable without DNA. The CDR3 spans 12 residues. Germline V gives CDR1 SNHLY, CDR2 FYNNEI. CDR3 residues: CASRPPSNEQFF.

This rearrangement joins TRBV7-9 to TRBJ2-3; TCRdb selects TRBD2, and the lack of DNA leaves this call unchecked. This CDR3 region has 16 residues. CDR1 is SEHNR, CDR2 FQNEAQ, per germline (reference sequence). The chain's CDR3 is CASSLFGGNPPDTQYF.

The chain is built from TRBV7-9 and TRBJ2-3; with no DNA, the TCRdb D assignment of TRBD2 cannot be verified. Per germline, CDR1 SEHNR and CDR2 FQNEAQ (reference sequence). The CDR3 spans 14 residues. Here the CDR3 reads CASSRGGGIDTQYF. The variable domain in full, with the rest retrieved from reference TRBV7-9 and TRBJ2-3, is DTGVSQNPRHKITKRGQNVTFRCDPISEHNRLYWYRQTLGQGPEFLTYFQNEAQLEKSRLLSDRFSAERPKGSFSTLEIQRTEQGDSAMYLCASSRGGGIDTQYFGPGTRLTVL.

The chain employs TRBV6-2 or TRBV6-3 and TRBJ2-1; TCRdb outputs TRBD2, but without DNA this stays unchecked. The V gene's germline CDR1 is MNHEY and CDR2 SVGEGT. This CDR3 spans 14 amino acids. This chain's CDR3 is CASAIAGGGNEQFF.

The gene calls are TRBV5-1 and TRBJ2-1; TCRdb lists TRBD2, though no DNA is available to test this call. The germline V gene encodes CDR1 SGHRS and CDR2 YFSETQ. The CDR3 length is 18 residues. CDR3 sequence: CASSSIGLDVGSYNEQFF.

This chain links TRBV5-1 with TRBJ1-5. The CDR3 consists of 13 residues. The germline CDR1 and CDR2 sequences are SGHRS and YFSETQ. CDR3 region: CASSLDAYQPQHF.

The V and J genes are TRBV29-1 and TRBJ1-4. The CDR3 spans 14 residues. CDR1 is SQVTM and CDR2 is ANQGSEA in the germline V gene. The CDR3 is CSVRGAPSNEKLFF.

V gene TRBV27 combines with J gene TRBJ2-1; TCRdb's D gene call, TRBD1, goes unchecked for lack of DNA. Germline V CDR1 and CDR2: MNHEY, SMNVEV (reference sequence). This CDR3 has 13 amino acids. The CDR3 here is CASSLPGVLGQVF.

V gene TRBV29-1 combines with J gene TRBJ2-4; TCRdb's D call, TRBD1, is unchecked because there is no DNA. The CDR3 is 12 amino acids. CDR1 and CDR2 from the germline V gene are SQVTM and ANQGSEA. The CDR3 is CSVWTGRNIQYF.

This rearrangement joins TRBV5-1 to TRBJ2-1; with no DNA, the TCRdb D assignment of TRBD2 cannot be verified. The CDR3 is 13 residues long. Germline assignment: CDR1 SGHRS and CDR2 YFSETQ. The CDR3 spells CASSFSGLNEQFF.

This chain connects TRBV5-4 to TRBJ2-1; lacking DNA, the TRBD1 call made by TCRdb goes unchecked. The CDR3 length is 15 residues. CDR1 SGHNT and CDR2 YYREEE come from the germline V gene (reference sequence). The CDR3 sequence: CASSYEPGGVNEQFF. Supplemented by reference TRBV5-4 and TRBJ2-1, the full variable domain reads ETGVTQSPTHLIKTRGQQVTLRCSSQSGHNTVSWYQQALGQGPQFIFQYYREEENGRGNFPPRFSGLQFPNYSSELNVNALELDDSALYLCASSYEPGGVNEQFFGPGTRLTVL.

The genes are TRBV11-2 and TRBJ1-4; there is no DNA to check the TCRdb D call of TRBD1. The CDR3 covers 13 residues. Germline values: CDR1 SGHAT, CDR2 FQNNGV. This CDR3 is CASSLGQTDRRFF. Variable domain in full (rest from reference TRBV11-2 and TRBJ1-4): EAGVAQSPRYKIIEKRQSVAFWCNPISGHATLYWYQQILGQGPKLLIQFQNNGVVDDSQLPKDRFSAERLKGVDSTLKIQPAKLEDSAVYLCASSLGQTDRRFFGSGTQLSVL.

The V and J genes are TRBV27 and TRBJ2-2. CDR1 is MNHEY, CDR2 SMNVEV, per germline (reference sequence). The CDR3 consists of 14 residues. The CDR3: CASSLRSGTGELFF.

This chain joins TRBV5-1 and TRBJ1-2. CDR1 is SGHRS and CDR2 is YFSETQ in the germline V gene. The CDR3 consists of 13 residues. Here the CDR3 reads CASSLEPAYGYTF.

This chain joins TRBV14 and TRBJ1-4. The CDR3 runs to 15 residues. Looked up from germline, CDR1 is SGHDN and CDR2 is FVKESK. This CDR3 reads CATVGEDGRNEKLFF.

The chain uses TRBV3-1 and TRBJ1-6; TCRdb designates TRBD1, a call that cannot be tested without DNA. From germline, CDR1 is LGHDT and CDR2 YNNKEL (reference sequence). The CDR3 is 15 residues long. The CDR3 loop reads CASRAGTATNSPLHF.

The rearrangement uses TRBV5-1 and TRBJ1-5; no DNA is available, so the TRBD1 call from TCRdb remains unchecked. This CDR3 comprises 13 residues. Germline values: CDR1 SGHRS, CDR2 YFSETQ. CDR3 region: CASRAGTDQPQHF.

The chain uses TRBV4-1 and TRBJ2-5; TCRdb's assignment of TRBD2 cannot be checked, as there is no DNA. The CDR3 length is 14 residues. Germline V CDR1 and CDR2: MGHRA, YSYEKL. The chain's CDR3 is CASSIGTSQETQYF.

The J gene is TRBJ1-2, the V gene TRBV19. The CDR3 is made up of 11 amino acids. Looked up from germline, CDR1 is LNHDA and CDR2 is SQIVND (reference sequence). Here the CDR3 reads CASFDRRGYTF.

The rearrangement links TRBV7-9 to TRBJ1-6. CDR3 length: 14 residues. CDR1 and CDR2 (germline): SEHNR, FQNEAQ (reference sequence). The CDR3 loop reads CASSPGSTNSPLHF.